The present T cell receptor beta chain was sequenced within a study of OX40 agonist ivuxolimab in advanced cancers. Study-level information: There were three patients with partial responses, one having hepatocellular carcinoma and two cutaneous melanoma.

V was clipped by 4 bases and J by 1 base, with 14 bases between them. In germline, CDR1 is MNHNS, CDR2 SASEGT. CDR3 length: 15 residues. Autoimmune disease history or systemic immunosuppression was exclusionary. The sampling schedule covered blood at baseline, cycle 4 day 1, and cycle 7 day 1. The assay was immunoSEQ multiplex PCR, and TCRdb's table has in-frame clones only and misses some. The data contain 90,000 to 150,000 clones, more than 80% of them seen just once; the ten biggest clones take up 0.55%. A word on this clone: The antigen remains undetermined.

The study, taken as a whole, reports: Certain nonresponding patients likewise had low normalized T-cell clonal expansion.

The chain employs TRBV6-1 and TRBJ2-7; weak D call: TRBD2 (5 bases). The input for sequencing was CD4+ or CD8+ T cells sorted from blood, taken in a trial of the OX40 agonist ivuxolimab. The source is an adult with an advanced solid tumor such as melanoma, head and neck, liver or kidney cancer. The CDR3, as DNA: TGTGCCAGCAGTGGGGTCGGGGAGAGGTCCTACGAGCAGTACTTC. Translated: CASSGVGERSYEQYF.